The 16 T cell receptor beta chains below come from one sample, sequenced in a study of T-cell reconstitution after alpha-beta-depleted transplantation in children. Unique molecular identifiers were used to barcode this TCRbeta library. TCRdb fed the PCR reads into MiXCR, producing one record per CDR3 protein. The data contain a few hundred thousand distinct CDR3 sequences, more than 20% of them singletons. This specimen consisted of PBMCs, mostly from graft donor cells, obtained 360 days after TCRalphabeta/CD19-depleted stem cell transplant. The receptors were sampled from a female patient aged 2-9 years who had a stem cell transplant for congenital amegakaryocytic thrombocytopenia, so the T cells may come from the graft donor.

The chain couples TRBV15 to TRBJ1-4; D unclear. There are 17 residues in the CDR3. Germline assignment: CDR1 LNHNV and CDR2 YYDKDF (reference sequence). V was clipped by 5 bases and J by 6 bases, with 22 bases between them. The DNA for the CDR3 is TGTGCCACCAGCCCCCGCGGGCGGAGAGGCCCCGATGAAAAACTGTTTTTT. Protein: CATSPRGRRGPDEKLFF. Full variable domain (missing parts from reference TRBV15 and TRBJ1-4): DAMVIQNPRYQVTQFGKPVTLSCSQTLNHNVMYWYQQKSSQAPKLLFHYYDKDFNNEADTPDNFQSRRPNTSFCFLDIRSPGLGDTAMYLCATSPRGRRGPDEKLFFGSGTQLSVL.

The chain has TRBV2 and TRBJ2-1, with D perhaps matching TRBD2 (6 bases). Germline V lookup: CDR1 SNHLY, CDR2 FYNNEI. Trimming removed 3 bases from V and 14 bases from J, with 11 bases in between. This CDR3 contains 11 residues. This CDR3 reads CASSERTNKFF. CDR3 nucleotide sequence: TGTGCCAGCAGTGAGAGGACTAATAAGTTCTTC.

This chain joins TRBV13 and TRBJ2-1, with 11 bases aligning to TRBD2. V trimming: 5 bases; J trimming: 2 bases; junction bases outside the gene matches: 8. CDR1 PRHDT and CDR2 FYEKMQ come from the germline V gene (reference sequence). The CDR3 sequence is 17 residues long. This CDR3 reads CASSPPWGLAAYNEQFF. The CDR3 DNA reads TGTGCCAGCAGCCCCCCCTGGGGACTAGCGGCCTACAATGAGCAGTTCTTC.

On this clonotype itself: A read error may explain this, as a much larger clone is one base away. V is TRBV3-1 and J is TRBJ2-3; no clear D. This CDR3 spans 14 amino acids. The ends were cut back, 1 base at V and 0 bases at J, with 5 bases in the middle. Germline V gives CDR1 LGHDT, CDR2 YNNKEL (reference sequence). The CDR3 loop reads CASSQAASTDTQYF. Written as DNA, the CDR3 is TGTGCCAGCAGCCAAGCGGCTAGCACAGATACGCAGTATTTT.

This chain uses TRBV4-3 with TRBJ1-1; D ambiguous. This CDR3 comprises 16 residues. From germline, CDR1 is LGHNA and CDR2 YSLEER. V was shortened by 2 bases and J by 1 base, with 14 bases between the two germline ends. The CDR3 region is CASSQNPFARNTEAFF. The CDR3 DNA follows: TGCGCCAGCAGCCAAAACCCCTTTGCCAGGAACACTGAAGCTTTCTTT.

This clonotype was seen many times. The chain links TRBV28 to TRBJ2-7; tentatively, D is TRBD1 or TRBD2 (5 bases each). Germline-derived CDR1 and CDR2 are MDHEN and SYDVKM. The CDR3 totals 13 residues. V lost 6 bases to trimming and J lost 3 bases, with 12 bases between them. As DNA, the CDR3 is TGTGCCAGCAGCTGGGACGGATTCTACGAGCAGTACTTC. Its translation is CASSWDGFYEQYF. Full variable domain (rest looked up from reference TRBV28 and TRBJ2-7): DVKVTQSSRYLVKRTGEKVFLECVQDMDHENMFWYRQDPGLGLRLIYFSYDVKMKEKGDIPEGYSVSREKKERFSLILESASTNQTSMYLCASSWDGFYEQYFGPGTRLTVT.

CDR3 sequence (DNA): TGTGCCAGCCGGCTCAACGGGGCAGAGCGATATGGCTACACCTTC. This codes for CASRLNGAERYGYTF. J is TRBJ1-2 and V is TRBV21-1; the table's TRBD1 call for D was not verified on the DNA. TRBV21-1 is recorded as a pseudogene. The CDR3 consists of 15 residues.

This chain joins TRBV20-1 and TRBJ1-4; the D is unclear. The CDR3 extends over 14 amino acids. CDR1 DFQATT and CDR2 SNEGSKA come from the germline V gene (reference sequence). V was shortened by 0 bases and J by 5 bases, with 10 bases between the two germline ends. The chain's CDR3 is CSARENNGNEKLFF. The CDR3 region has the DNA TGCAGTGCTAGAGAAAATAATGGGAATGAAAAACTGTTTTTT.

This clonotype was counted between two and nine times. This rearrangement joins TRBV7-2 to TRBJ2-7, with TRBD2 identical over 10 bases. V lost 1 base, J lost 0 bases, and 6 bases stayed unmatched. Germline V lookup: CDR1 SGHTA, CDR2 FQGNSA. The CDR3 is made up of 17 amino acids. The CDR3 DNA reads TGTGCCAGCAGCTTAGTAGCGGGAGGCCCTAGCTCCTACGAGCAGTACTTC. Its translation is CASSLVAGGPSSYEQYF.

This clonotype has just a few counts. This chain uses TRBV5-1 with TRBJ1-5; unclear D gene. Per germline, CDR1 SGHRS and CDR2 YFSETQ. V shed 4 bases and J shed 1 base, with 15 bases lying between them. The CDR3 extends over 16 amino acids. The CDR3 loop is CASSETPGRSNQPQHF. CDR3 in DNA: TGCGCCAGCAGCGAAACCCCTGGACGGAGCAATCAGCCCCAGCATTTT.

This chain joins TRBV7-9 and TRBJ2-5; 7 nucleotides line up with TRBD2. The CDR3 totals 14 residues. V was clipped by 5 bases and J by 1 base; unmatched bases: 4. The germline CDR1 and CDR2 sequences are SEHNR and FQNEAQ (reference sequence). CDR3 amino acids: CASSATSSQETQYF. The DNA for the CDR3 is TGTGCCAGCAGCGCGACTAGCAGCCAAGAGACCCAGTACTTC.

This clonotype came up a few times. The genes are TRBV27 and TRBJ2-7, with 13 bases lining up with TRBD2. The CDR3 spans 15 residues. Germline V gene data show CDR1 as MNHEY and CDR2 as SMNVEV (reference sequence). J was trimmed by 7 bases and V by 5 bases; bases with no gene match: 8. The chain's CDR3 is CASSARLAGGGEQYF. DNA of the CDR3: TGTGCCAGCAGTGCTAGACTAGCGGGAGGTGGTGAGCAGTACTTC.

Many counts were recorded for this clonotype. The V gene is TRBV12-3 or TRBV12-4, the J gene TRBJ2-5, with D perhaps TRBD2 (5 bases). This CDR3 has 14 amino acids. Trimming pared 0 bases from V and 4 bases from J, leaving 9 bases between. CDR3 region: CASSLALGRETQYF. CDR3 coding DNA: TGTGCCAGCAGTTTAGCGCTGGGGAGAGAGACCCAGTACTTC.

This clonotype was seen a few times. The gene calls are TRBV20-1 and TRBJ1-2, with 11 nucleotides matching TRBD1. V dropped 3 bases and J dropped 6; count of bases not matched to a gene: 12. The CDR3 contains 16 residues. Germline V gives CDR1 DFQATT, CDR2 SNEGSKA (reference sequence). In DNA form, the CDR3 reads TGCAGTGCTAGGAACCCGGGACAGGGGGGAGAGAATGGCTACACCTTC. It is translated as CSARNPGQGGENGYTF.

This clonotype was counted a few times. The chain has TRBV4-1 and TRBJ1-2; unclear D gene. With 3 bases removed from V and 0 bases from J, the gap between germline ends came to 11 bases. Germline V lookup: CDR1 MGHRA, CDR2 YSYEKL. The CDR3 has 15 amino acids. As DNA, the CDR3 is TGCGCCAGCAGCCAGGAGGTTACACCTAACTATGGCTACACCTTC. This translates into CASSQEVTPNYGYTF.

The table lists this clonotype with a few counts. V usage is TRBV3-1 and J usage is TRBJ2-2; D gene unclear. The germline gives CDR1 LGHDT, CDR2 YNNKEL (reference sequence). The CDR3 runs to 12 residues. With 4 bases removed from V and 6 bases from J, the gap between germline ends came to 6 bases. The CDR3 spells CASSRLAGELFF. CDR3 DNA sequence: TGTGCCAGCAGCCGCCTAGCCGGGGAGCTGTTTTTT. The entire variable domain, with the rest obtained from reference TRBV3-1 and TRBJ2-2, is as follows: DTAVSQTPKYLVTQMGNDKSIKCEQNLGHDTMYWYKQDSKKFLKIMFSYNNKELIINETVPNRFSPKSPDKAHLNLHINSLELGDSAVYFCASSRLAGELFFGEGSRLTVL.